These 12 T cell receptor beta chains were all obtained from the same sample, sequenced in a study of blood T cell repertoires in COVID-19. Assay used: immunoSEQ multiplex PCR; TCRdb lists only in-frame clones, some missing. The table records 130,000 or so clones, more than 75% of them present only once. The source material was peripheral blood. These receptors originate from a human donor in a cohort sampled during active COVID-19.

The rearrangement joins TRBV2 to TRBJ2-7; TRBD2 matches at 10 bases. The CDR3 has 15 residues. The V gene end was trimmed by 5 bases and the J gene end by 6 bases; junction bases not matched to a gene: 10. Germline assignment: CDR1 SNHLY and CDR2 FYNNEI. CDR3 bases: TGTGCCAGCAGTAGTTCTCGACTAGCGGGTGGCGAGCAGTACTTC. Translating it yields CASSSSRLAGGEQYF.

The gene calls are TRBV11-3 and TRBJ2-1; a weak D match, TRBD2 (6 bases). Trimming took 5 bases from V and 3 from J, leaving 14 bases between them. Germline-derived CDR1 and CDR2 are SGHNT and YENEEA. CDR3 size: 15 residues. CDR3 amino acids: CASSKGLGIYNEQFF. CDR3 sequence (DNA): TGTGCCAGCAGCAAGGGACTGGGGATCTACAATGAGCAGTTCTTC. Based on the CDR3 plus reference TRBV11-3 and TRBJ2-1, the full variable domain is EAGVVQSPRYKIIEKKQPVAFWCNPISGHNTLYWYLQNLGQGPELLIRYENEEAVDDSQLPKDRFSAERLKGVDSTLKIQPAELGDSAVYLCASSKGLGIYNEQFFGPGTRLTVL.

For this clone: The junction departs from germline at one end; a sequencing error may be responsible. The chain uses TRBV7-7 and TRBJ2-3, with 16 bases lining up with TRBD2. CDR3 length: 16 amino acids. CDR1 is SSHAT, CDR2 FNYEAQ, per germline (reference sequence). The CDR3: CASSRGTSGGADTQYF. Here the CDR3 DNA reads TGTGCTAGCAGCCGCGGGACTAGCGGGGGGGCGGATACGCAGTATTTT.

The rearrangement links TRBV11-3 to TRBJ2-2, with 10 positions matching TRBD2. The germline V gene has CDR1 SGHNT and CDR2 YENEEA. The CDR3 sequence is 17 residues long. With 6 bases clipped from V and 5 bases from J, the junction kept 12 bases outside the gene matches. The CDR3 loop is CASSPQVAGGYTGELFF. CDR3 in DNA: TGTGCCAGCAGTCCACAGGTAGCGGGGGGTTATACCGGGGAGCTGTTTTTT.

The J gene is TRBJ1-4, the V gene TRBV10-2, with D possibly TRBD1 on 5 matching bases. Germline CDR1 reads WSHSY; CDR2 reads SAAADI. The CDR3 extends over 14 amino acids. The germline V and J ends were trimmed by 6 bases and 5 bases, with 13 bases remaining between them. Here the CDR3 DNA reads TGCGCCAGCAGGGAATGGGGCCTAAATGAAAAACTGTTTTTT. Its translation: CASREWGLNEKLFF.

The chain links TRBV5-8 to TRBJ1-2; D is ambiguous. Trimming left V 0 bases short and J 0 bases short, with 9 bases between. The CDR3 has 15 amino acids. Per the germline V gene, CDR1 is SGHTS and CDR2 is YDEGEE. The CDR3 sequence: CASSLAGRTNYGYTF. The CDR3 DNA is TGTGCCAGCAGCTTGGCTGGGAGAACTAACTATGGCTACACCTTC.

The chain joins TRBV20-1 to TRBJ2-1; 9 nucleotides agree with TRBD2. Unmatched junction bases numbered 6, after V lost 3 bases and J lost 0 bases. The CDR3 length is 16 residues. Germline values: CDR1 DFQATT, CDR2 SNEGSKA (reference sequence). Here the CDR3 reads CSASDLAGHSYNEQFF. CDR3 DNA sequence: TGCAGTGCTAGTGACCTAGCGGGACACTCCTACAATGAGCAGTTCTTC.

The rearrangement uses TRBV7-6 and TRBJ1-3; no definite D call. Germline loops: CDR1 SGHVS, CDR2 FNYEAQ. Trimming pared 6 bases from V and 3 bases from J, leaving 12 bases between. The CDR3 has 14 residues. The CDR3 DNA is TGTGCCAGCAGTCCCACAGACGTTGGAAACACCATATATTTT. As protein: CASSPTDVGNTIYF. The full variable domain, its missing parts supplied by reference TRBV7-6 and TRBJ1-3, is GAGVSQSPRYKVTKRGQDVALRCDPISGHVSLYWYRQALGQGPEFLTYFNYEAQQDKSGLPNDRFSAERPEGSISTLTIQRTEQRDSAMYRCASSPTDVGNTIYFGEGSWLTVV.

This clone showed up just a few times. The chain combines TRBV6-6 with TRBJ1-5, with TRBD1 matching over 7 bases. Germline CDR1 is MNHNY and CDR2 is SVGAGI (reference sequence). The length of the CDR3 is 15 residues. Unmatched junction bases numbered 8, after V lost 2 bases and J lost 7 bases. The CDR3 region has the DNA TGTGCCAGCAGTTACGAAAGACAGGGCCTCCAGCCCCAGCATTTT. Translating it yields CASSYERQGLQPQHF.

The chain employs TRBV11-2 and TRBJ2-3; D ambiguous. The CDR3 extends over 12 amino acids. Germline CDR1 is SGHAT and CDR2 is FQNNGV. The V gene lost 4 bases and the J gene lost 0 bases, with 2 bases spanning the gap. The CDR3 spells CASSSSTDTQYF. DNA of the CDR3: TGTGCCAGCAGCTCTAGCACAGATACGCAGTATTTT.

The chain uses TRBV4-1 and TRBJ2-5, with 8 bases identical to TRBD2. The J segment lost 3 bases and the V segment lost 3 bases, leaving 12 bases of the junction unmatched. The CDR3 has 17 residues. From germline, CDR1 is MGHRA and CDR2 YSYEKL. The CDR3 nucleotides read TGCGCCAGCAGCCACCCTCCGGGAGGTAGCGGGGAAGAGACCCAGTACTTC. The encoded protein is CASSHPPGGSGEETQYF.

The rearrangement links TRBV2 to TRBJ1-1, with 7 bases lining up with TRBD1. V trimming: 4 bases; J trimming: 1 base; junction bases outside the gene matches: 3. Germline-derived CDR1 and CDR2 are SNHLY and FYNNEI. This CDR3 is 14 amino acids long. CDR3 residues: CASSARTGNTEAFF. CDR3 sequence (DNA): TGTGCCAGCAGTGCCAGGACAGGGAACACTGAAGCTTTCTTT.